Below are 32 T cell receptor beta chains sequenced from a single sample in a study of blood T cell repertoires in COVID-19. Profiling relied on immunoSEQ multiplex PCR, and the TCRdb table lists in-frame clones only, not all of them. In the table there are approximately 150,000 clones, 80% to 90% of which are singletons. The sequencing sample was made of peripheral blood. These receptors all come from a human donor with acute or convalescent COVID-19. The donor label of this sample is uncertain.

Only a few counts were recorded for this clone. This chain uses TRBV18 with TRBJ1-1; D may be TRBD1 (5 bases). Per the germline V gene, CDR1 is KGHSH and CDR2 is LQKENI. The CDR3 is 17 amino acids. The germline V and J ends were trimmed by 6 bases and 0 bases, with 20 bases remaining between them. CDR3 coding DNA: TGTGCCAGCTCTCTTTCCCAGGGTTCGGCCATGAACACTGAAGCTTTCTTT. Protein: CASSLSQGSAMNTEAFF.

The gene calls are TRBV28 and TRBJ2-1; D may be TRBD2 (7 bases). This CDR3 has 16 residues. The germline gives CDR1 MDHEN, CDR2 SYDVKM. Trimming took off 4 bases at V and 5 bases at J, with 18 bases between the two ends. The DNA for the CDR3 is TGTGCCAGCAGTTCCTGGGGGGGGCCAGTCGACAATGAGCAGTTCTTC. The encoded protein is CASSSWGGPVDNEQFF. Full variable domain (remainder filled in from reference TRBV28 and TRBJ2-1): DVKVTQSSRYLVKRTGEKVFLECVQDMDHENMFWYRQDPGLGLRLIYFSYDVKMKEKGDIPEGYSVSREKKERFSLILESASTNQTSMYLCASSSWGGPVDNEQFFGPGTRLTVL.

Here the CDR3 DNA reads TGTGCCAGCAGTAACCAGGGGGATGGCTACACCTTC. Translated, it gives CASSNQGDGYTF. This sequence joins TRBV6-6 and TRBJ1-2, with 7 bases fitting TRBD1. The CDR3 spans 12 residues. The V gene end was trimmed by 5 bases and the J gene end by 6 bases; junction bases not matched to a gene: 3. Germline V gene lookup returns CDR1 MNHNY and CDR2 SVGAGI (reference sequence).

The V and J genes are TRBV19 and TRBJ2-2; no firm D call. This CDR3 comprises 13 residues. V shed 7 bases and J shed 5 bases, with 11 bases lying between them. CDR1 and CDR2 (germline): LNHDA, SQIVND (reference sequence). For the CDR3, the DNA is TGTGCCAGTAACTTCCTGAGAACCGGGGAGCTGTTTTTT. Translation: CASNFLRTGELFF.

This chain uses TRBV18 with TRBJ1-1, with a tentative D call TRBD1 (5 bases). With 3 bases removed from V and 1 base from J, the gap between germline ends came to 9 bases. Per the germline V gene, CDR1 is KGHSH and CDR2 is LQKENI. The CDR3 consists of 14 residues. The CDR3 nucleotides read TGTGCCAGCTCACCGAATGGACAGAACACTGAAGCTTTCTTT. This sequence encodes CASSPNGQNTEAFF.

The rearrangement uses TRBV5-8 and TRBJ1-2, with 7 bases matching TRBD1. Trimming removed 2 bases from V and 1 base from J; junction bases left unmatched: 2. The CDR3 runs to 14 residues. CDR1 SGHTS and CDR2 YDEGEE come from the germline V gene. The CDR3 sequence: CASSFGTVNYGYTF. The DNA for the CDR3 is TGTGCCAGCAGCTTCGGGACAGTTAACTATGGCTACACCTTC.

This clone was seen more than once but under ten times. V usage is TRBV6-5 and J usage is TRBJ1-6; D is possibly TRBD1 (6 bases). The CDR3 length is 13 residues. V was trimmed by 6 bases and J by 8 bases, leaving 11 bases between them. Germline CDR1 is MNHEY and CDR2 is SVGAGI. CDR3 region: CASSKSGDSPLHF. CDR3 in DNA: TGTGCCAGCAGCAAGTCAGGGGATTCACCCCTCCACTTT.

V usage is TRBV9 and J usage is TRBJ1-3, with D maybe TRBD1 (6 bases). Germline V lookup: CDR1 SGDLS, CDR2 YYNGEE. V lost 0 bases and J 6 bases, leaving 10 bases between the germline ends. This CDR3 region has 14 residues. The CDR3 sequence: CASSVAAGENTIYF. The CDR3 DNA sequence: TGTGCCAGCAGCGTAGCGGCAGGGGAAAACACCATATATTTT. The whole variable domain, remainder taken from reference TRBV9 and TRBJ1-3, is DSGVTQTPKHLITATGQRVTLRCSPRSGDLSVYWYQQSLDQGLQFLIQYYNGEERAKGNILERFSAQQFPDLHSELNLSSLELGDSALYFCASSVAAGENTIYFGEGSWLTVV.

The chain recombines TRBV19 with TRBJ1-6, with D unclear. Germline loops: CDR1 LNHDA, CDR2 SQIVND (reference sequence). The CDR3 runs 18 residues. Trimming removed 1 base from V and 5 bases from J, with 18 bases in between. The CDR3 region is CASSIVGVWPGNNSPLHF. The CDR3 DNA follows: TGTGCCAGTAGTATAGTCGGCGTCTGGCCAGGCAATAATTCACCCCTCCACTTT.

This chain links TRBV9 with TRBJ2-1; 8 bases are shared with TRBD1. Trimming cost V 3 bases and J 3 bases; bases outside gene matches: 5. In germline, CDR1 is SGDLS, CDR2 YYNGEE. The CDR3 extends over 15 amino acids. The CDR3 sequence: CASSDGQGSYNEQFF. CDR3 in DNA: TGTGCCAGCAGCGATGGACAGGGAAGCTACAATGAGCAGTTCTTC.

V gene TRBV18 combines with J gene TRBJ1-6, with D unresolved. CDR3 length: 14 residues. Trimming took off 2 bases at V and 8 bases at J, with 10 bases between the two ends. Germline CDR1 reads KGHSH; CDR2 reads LQKENI. The CDR3 is CASSPGSQDSPLHF. The DNA of the CDR3 is TGTGCCAGCTCACCAGGGTCCCAGGATTCACCCCTCCACTTT.

The sample holds one count of this clone. The J gene is TRBJ1-1, the V gene TRBV3-1 (or the pseudogene TRBV3-2); no firm D call. Germline CDR1 LGHDT, CDR2 YNNKEL (reference sequence). Trimming shortened V by 3 bases and J by 6 bases, and 14 bases separated the two germline ends. CDR3 length: 14 amino acids. Here the CDR3 reads CASSQRTGNPEAFF. The CDR3 DNA is TGTGCCAGCAGCCAGAGGACGGGGAATCCTGAAGCTTTCTTT.

About this clone itself: The sample has other DNA sequences that encode this CDR3 too. The rearrangement links TRBV11-3 to TRBJ2-7, with TRBD1 as a possible D gene (6 bases). This CDR3 comprises 13 residues. Trimming pared 2 bases from V and 2 bases from J, leaving 7 bases between. The germline gives CDR1 SGHNT, CDR2 YENEEA. The CDR3: CASSLTGTYEQYF. CDR3 DNA: TGTGCCAGCAGCTTAACAGGGACCTACGAGCAGTACTTC.

CDR3 amino acids: CAWSDRGRGVLNTEAFF. The CDR3 coding sequence is TGTGCCTGGAGTGACAGGGGGCGAGGAGTGCTGAACACTGAAGCTTTCTTT. V gene TRBV30 combines with J gene TRBJ1-1, with 9 positions matching TRBD1. The CDR3 covers 17 residues. CDR1 is GTSNPN, CDR2 SVGIG, per germline (reference sequence). With 1 base clipped from V and 0 bases from J, the junction kept 9 bases outside the gene matches.

This chain links TRBV27 with TRBJ1-3, with unresolved D. Trimming removed 2 bases at V and 0 bases at J, with 11 bases between. There are 16 residues in the CDR3. Germline V CDR1 and CDR2: MNHEY, SMNVEV (reference sequence). The CDR3 here is CASSLGPRLSGNTIYF. The DNA for the CDR3 is TGTGCCAGCAGTTTAGGCCCTAGACTCTCTGGAAACACCATATATTTT.

V is TRBV4-3 and J is TRBJ2-2; weak D call: TRBD2 (5 bases). From germline, CDR1 is LGHNA and CDR2 YSLEER. Trimming removed 1 base at V and 4 bases at J, with 10 bases between. The CDR3 is 15 residues long. The CDR3 reads CASSQVPGSTGELFF. The DNA for the CDR3 is TGCGCCAGCAGCCAAGTGCCGGGATCCACCGGGGAGCTGTTTTTT.

The V gene is TRBV28, the J gene TRBJ2-7, with 8 bases lining up with TRBD1. The CDR3 has 15 residues. J was trimmed by 2 bases and V by 6 bases; bases with no gene match: 9. Per the germline V gene, CDR1 is MDHEN and CDR2 is SYDVKM. The CDR3 DNA reads TGTGCCAGCAGACCTCAGGGGACAGGCCCCTACGAGCAGTACTTC. Translating it yields CASRPQGTGPYEQYF.

The chain links TRBV5-3 to TRBJ2-7; D gene unclear. Being an ORF, TRBV5-3 has a function that is uncertain. This CDR3 comprises 12 residues. V lost 4 bases to trimming and J lost 3 bases, with 8 bases between them. In DNA, the CDR3 is TGTGCCAGAAGCCCCGCAGGCTACGAGCAGTACGTC. It encodes CARSPAGYEQYV.

The gene calls are TRBV12-2 and TRBJ2-1; TRBD2 reflects the table's D call only, with no check against the DNA. TRBV12-2 is given as a pseudogene. The CDR3 consists of 16 residues. CDR3 DNA sequence: TGTGCAAGTCGCTTAAGGCTAGCGGGAACCTACAATGAGCAGTTCTTC. Its protein is CASRLRLAGTYNEQFF.

The rearrangement uses TRBV28 and TRBJ1-1; D ambiguous. This CDR3 is 11 amino acids long. In germline, CDR1 is MDHEN, CDR2 SYDVKM. The germline V and J ends were trimmed by 8 bases and 11 bases, with 15 bases remaining between them. The CDR3 spells CASGSFSGAFF. The CDR3 DNA follows: TGTGCCAGCGGATCTTTCTCGGGGGCTTTCTTT.

This sequence joins TRBV4-3 and TRBJ1-4, with D hard to call. Per the germline V gene, CDR1 is LGHNA and CDR2 is YSLEER. The CDR3 extends over 15 amino acids. Deletions cut 0 bases from V and 13 bases from J, with 18 bases between. CDR3 DNA: TGCGCCAGCAGCCAAGATCAAAAGCGCGTCGTAGGACTGTTTTTT. It specifies CASSQDQKRVVGLFF.

As for this clone: One end of the junction fails to match germline, which may point to a read error. The chain couples TRBV7-2 to TRBJ1-2; 9 nucleotides agree with TRBD1. The CDR3 runs 17 residues. In germline, CDR1 is SGHTA, CDR2 FQGNSA. The CDR3 DNA reads TGTGTCAGCAGCTTAGTCACAGGGGGCTCCACGGGCTATGGCTACACCTTC. Encoded protein: CVSSLVTGGSTGYGYTF.

Points on this clone: Additional DNA sequences in this sample encode the identical CDR3. CDR3 amino acids: CASSITGGTEAFF. The DNA for the CDR3 is TGTGCCAGTAGTATAACAGGGGGCACTGAAGCTTTCTTT. J is TRBJ1-1 and V is TRBV19; 8 nucleotides align to TRBD1. This CDR3 is 13 amino acids long. The V gene's germline CDR1 is LNHDA and CDR2 SQIVND (reference sequence). The V gene end was trimmed by 2 bases and the J gene end by 4 bases; junction bases not matched to a gene: 0.

The chain is built from TRBV27 and TRBJ2-3; tentative D call: TRBD1 (5 bases). This CDR3 comprises 13 residues. Trimming cost V 7 bases and J 3 bases, with 11 bases left between them. Germline CDR1 is MNHEY and CDR2 is SMNVEV (reference sequence). The CDR3 sequence is CASTRAGTDTQYF. The CDR3 bases are TGTGCCAGCACCAGGGCTGGGACAGATACGCAGTATTTT.

The chain links TRBV5-1 to TRBJ1-6; 8 bases align to TRBD1. The CDR3 loop spans 15 amino acids. CDR1 is SGHRS, CDR2 YFSETQ, per germline. V was clipped by 0 bases and J by 9 bases; unmatched bases: 5. Here the CDR3 reads CASSLGDRGFSPLHF. The CDR3 nucleotides read TGCGCCAGCAGCTTGGGCGACAGGGGTTTTTCACCCCTCCACTTT.

The genes are TRBV28 and TRBJ2-5; TRBD1 matches 7 bases. Germline CDR1 is MDHEN and CDR2 is SYDVKM. CDR3 size: 17 residues. Trimming took 2 bases from V and 0 from J; bases not matched to a gene: 9. The CDR3: CASSLLVSGTDQETQYF. The CDR3 coding sequence is TGTGCCAGCAGTTTACTGGTGTCCGGGACAGACCAAGAGACCCAGTACTTC.

The chain links TRBV10-3 to TRBJ2-1; TRBD2 agrees at 8 bases. Losses at the gene ends were 2 bases for V and 10 bases for J; bases not matched to a gene: 13. The CDR3 has 16 amino acids. Germline V gives CDR1 ENHRY, CDR2 SYGVKD. CDR3 nucleotides: TGTGCCATCAGTGAGGAAATAAACGGGGGGGTCGGCGAGCAGTTCTTC. Protein sequence: CAISEEINGGVGEQFF.

The chain has TRBV5-1 and TRBJ2-3; possible D gene TRBD2, 6 bases. Germline-derived CDR1 and CDR2 are SGHRS and YFSETQ. This CDR3 is 16 amino acids long. Trimming left V 0 bases short and J 1 base short, with 12 bases between. CDR3 amino acids: CASSLGLDEGTDTQYF. The DNA of the CDR3 is TGCGCCAGCAGCTTGGGACTAGATGAGGGCACAGATACGCAGTATTTT.

On this clone itself: The identical CDR3 is also encoded by other nucleotide sequences in the sample. The rearrangement joins TRBV18 to TRBJ1-2; 7 bases match TRBD1. The V segment lost 2 bases and the J segment 3 bases; nucleotides outside the gene matches: 0. Germline lookup yields CDR1 KGHSH and CDR2 LQKENI. There are 13 residues in the CDR3. The CDR3, as DNA: TGTGCCAGCTCACCAGACAGGGACTATGGCTACACCTTC. This encodes CASSPDRDYGYTF.

The CDR3: CAISESIGGSTEAFF. In DNA form, the CDR3 reads TGTGCCATCAGTGAGTCGATCGGAGGTTCCACTGAAGCTTTCTTT. The chain employs TRBV10-3 and TRBJ1-1; D not resolved. The CDR3 sequence is 15 residues long. The germline V and J ends were trimmed by 0 bases and 4 bases, with 12 bases remaining between them. Per the germline V gene, CDR1 is ENHRY and CDR2 is SYGVKD.

This clone was observed once. Within the sample, other DNA sequences also encode this same CDR3. CDR3: CASSLAGGYNEQFF. The CDR3 DNA is TGTGCCAGCAGCTTAGCGGGAGGATACAATGAGCAGTTCTTC. The chain is built from TRBV11-1 and TRBJ2-1; the D gene is possibly TRBD2 (6 bases). Germline CDR1 reads SGHAT; CDR2 reads FQDESV (reference sequence). The CDR3 contains 14 residues. The V end lost 0 bases, the J end lost 4 bases, and 7 bases lay between the germline ends.

The CDR3 here is CASSQDRGRSPASYNSPLHF. The CDR3, as DNA: TGCGCCAGCAGCCAAGATAGGGGAAGGTCTCCTGCATCCTATAATTCACCCCTCCACTTT. The chain uses TRBV4-1 and TRBJ1-6; D is possibly TRBD1 (5 bases). With 0 bases removed from V and 1 base from J, the gap between germline ends came to 19 bases. Looked up from germline, CDR1 is MGHRA and CDR2 is YSYEKL. The length of the CDR3 is 20 residues.